The sequence of this T cell receptor beta chain was determined in a study of OX40 agonist ivuxolimab in advanced cancers. Study-wide findings and caveats: At doses 0.1 to 3.0 mg/kg, CD4+ and CD8+ clones expanded.

CDR3 length: 13 amino acids. Trimming took 4 bases from V and 11 from J, leaving 17 bases between them. CDR1 is MNHEY and CDR2 is SVGAGI in the germline V gene. Libraries were prepared by immunoSEQ multiplex PCR; TCRdb keeps only in-frame clonotypes and omits some of them. The sample consists of some 35,000 clones, roughly 80% of them appearing once. With regard to this clone: Antigen: not known.

This clonotype originated in an adult with an advanced solid tumor such as melanoma, head and neck, liver or kidney cancer. The chain uses TRBV6-5 and TRBJ1-1; D is ambiguous. The sample was CD4+ or CD8+ T cells sorted from blood, taken in a trial of the OX40 agonist ivuxolimab. The CDR3 coding sequence is TGTGCCAGCAGTTCACCCTCCGGACCGGCGGCTTTCTTT. Protein sequence: CASSSPSGPAAFF.